This TCR beta chain came from a study of blood T cell repertoires in COVID-19. Turning to the study itself: Samples taken during acute and convalescent COVID-19 were collected in the United States, Italy and Spain. PBMCs, B-cell-depleted T cells, or T cells were the source of the cDNA or gDNA that made up the material.

The germline V gene encodes CDR1 MDHEN and CDR2 SYDVKM. V was shortened by 5 bases and J by 8 bases, with 9 bases between the two germline ends. This CDR3 comprises 12 residues. In the original analysis: From reference gene primer amplification, estimates of nucleated cell counts were derived. TCRdb keeps only in-frame clones here, not all; method: immunoSEQ multiplex PCR. For V, J and clone size, that table is used; D and trimming come from the DNA. The sample carries about 140,000 clones, around 82% recorded once. This chain connects TRBV28 to TRBJ2-2; tentative D call: TRBD1 (6 bases). This clonotype was obtained from a woman aged 55-69 years with acute or convalescent COVID-19. Source material: peripheral blood. The CDR3 loop reads CASSPDRGELFF. CDR3 nucleotides: TGTGCCAGCAGTCCCGACAGGGGGGAGCTGTTTTTT. Together with reference TRBV28 and TRBJ2-2, the CDR3 gives the full variable domain: DVKVTQSSRYLVKRTGEKVFLECVQDMDHENMFWYRQDPGLGLRLIYFSYDVKMKEKGDIPEGYSVSREKKERFSLILESASTNQTSMYLCASSPDRGELFFGEGSRLTVL.